This paragraph reports one T cell receptor beta chain. What it binds is unknown. This entry is derived from a study of T cell responses to AZD1222 COVID-19 vaccine. Study-wide findings and caveats: Unmutated variant regions are reportedly targeted by nearly half of spike-specific TCRs. Sampling captured repertoires only after the peak T cell response.

TCRdb keeps only in-frame clones here, not all; method: immunoSEQ multiplex PCR. Of some 100,000 clones detected, around 88% appear once; the ten largest clones hold roughly 6.9%. Second doses at about 4 or about 12 weeks were pooled. The V gene's germline CDR1 is MNHEY and CDR2 SVGAGI. With 2 bases removed from V and 7 bases from J, the gap between germline ends came to 14 bases. The CDR3 length is 15 residues. This sequence was found in an adult who received the AZD1222 COVID-19 vaccine. Sequenced here: peripheral blood, sampled 28 days after the second AZD1222 dose. The J gene is TRBJ1-4, the V gene TRBV6-5; D is possibly TRBD1 (5 bases). The CDR3 region has the DNA TGTGCCAGCAGTTACCGGGGGAGCAGGGTTGAAAAACTGTTTTTT. Translating gives CASSYRGSRVEKLFF.